Each of the 8 T cell receptor beta chains below was sequenced from the same sample in a study of shared clonotypes between healthy human individuals. Some clones are missing from TCRdb's copy, which holds only in-frame ones; the method was immunoSEQ multiplex PCR. The sample has approximately 320,000 clones, roughly 70% seen once; the top ten hold 10%. Input material: memory CD4+ T cells sorted from blood. Described subset: CD45RA-negative fraction. The receptors come from a man younger than 45 in good health.

The gene calls are TRBV5-1 and TRBJ2-1; D assignment may be TRBD1 or TRBD2 (6 bases each). Trimming took off 3 bases at V and 9 bases at J, with 13 bases between the two ends. CDR1 SGHRS and CDR2 YFSETQ come from the germline V gene. This CDR3 region has 13 residues. The CDR3 loop is CASSWGAAGEQFF. The DNA of the CDR3 is TGCGCCAGCAGCTGGGGGGCGGCGGGTGAGCAGTTCTTC.

The rearrangement joins TRBV4-3 to TRBJ2-7, with D uncertain. Germline V gene sequence: CDR1 LGHNA, CDR2 YSLEER. V was shortened by 1 base and J by 6 bases, with 13 bases between the two germline ends. This CDR3 has 14 residues. In DNA, the CDR3 is TGCGCCAGCAGCCAAGTCTTCTACTCGGCCGAGCAGTACTTC. It yields the protein CASSQVFYSAEQYF.

The J gene is TRBJ2-5, the V gene TRBV5-1; unclear D gene. This CDR3 is 14 amino acids long. Trimming took off 1 base at V and 5 bases at J, with 12 bases between the two ends. From germline, CDR1 is SGHRS and CDR2 YFSETQ. CDR3 protein: CASSLRPQVETQYF. DNA of the CDR3: TGCGCCAGCAGCTTGCGACCGCAGGTCGAGACCCAGTACTTC.

The chain combines TRBV7-8 with TRBJ1-2, with 7 positions matching TRBD1. The germline CDR1 and CDR2 sequences are SGHVS and FQNEAQ. CDR3 length: 16 residues. V shed 2 bases, J shed 5 bases, and the junction held 11 bases outside the gene matches. DNA for the CDR3: TGTGCCAGCAGCTTATCCCCAAGACAGGGTCGATATGGCTACACCTTC. Translated, it gives CASSLSPRQGRYGYTF.

As concerns this clone: The same CDR3 is also encoded by other DNA sequences in this sample. V gene TRBV28 combines with J gene TRBJ1-2; D gene uncertain. In germline, CDR1 is MDHEN, CDR2 SYDVKM. V was clipped by 2 bases and J by 5 bases, with 3 bases between them. This CDR3 has 11 amino acids. The DNA for the CDR3 is TGTGCCAGCAGTTTACGTTATGGCTACACCTTC. Protein: CASSLRYGYTF.

V and J are TRBV6-6 and TRBJ1-3; D possibly corresponds to TRBD1 (5 bases). With 6 bases removed from V and 0 bases from J, the gap between germline ends came to 12 bases. The germline V gene encodes CDR1 MNHNY and CDR2 SVGAGI (reference sequence). This CDR3 region has 15 residues. The CDR3 here is CASRPAGTSGNTIYF. DNA for the CDR3: TGTGCCAGCAGACCAGCAGGGACCTCTGGAAACACCATATATTTT.

This chain uses TRBV27 with TRBJ2-3; D is unresolved. This CDR3 spans 14 amino acids. Germline CDR1 is MNHEY and CDR2 is SMNVEV (reference sequence). The V gene lost 7 bases and the J gene lost 6 bases, with 17 bases spanning the gap. The DNA for the CDR3 is TGTGCCAGCATTAGGGCCATCGGTGGGGATACGCAGTATTTT. Amino acid sequence: CASIRAIGGDTQYF.

The chain recombines TRBV4-3 with TRBJ2-2; 15 nucleotides line up with TRBD2. CDR3 length: 19 residues. The V segment lost 1 base and the J segment 1 base; nucleotides outside the gene matches: 4. From germline, CDR1 is LGHNA and CDR2 YSLEER. The CDR3 region is CASSQGTSGRGRNTGELFF. The CDR3, as DNA: TGCGCCAGCAGCCAAGGGACTAGCGGGAGGGGAAGGAACACCGGGGAGCTGTTTTTT.